The clone carrying this T cell receptor (beta chain) showed up just once. The sample is drawn from a study of shared clonotypes between healthy human individuals. Overall study context: Contributing individuals were two females and a few males aged 18 to 49. Three plates each covered CD4 naive and memory; CD8 naive two, CD8 memory one.

This CDR3 spans 14 amino acids. Germline CDR1 is MDHEN and CDR2 is SYDVKM. V dropped 7 bases and J dropped 6 bases, with 18 bases sitting between them. Over several immunoSEQ plates, each subset's genomic DNA was distributed in even portions. The table came from immunoSEQ multiplex PCR; TCRdb's copy has only in-frame clones and leaves some out. The sample records some 2.1 million clones, roughly 94% being singletons. Each sample came from a Caucasian adult donor living in Nashville, Tennessee. The material sequenced was naive CD4+ T cells sorted from blood. Described subset: CD45RA+ positively selected. The chain joins TRBV28 to TRBJ1-2, with D possibly being TRBD1 (6 bases). This sequence originates from a young man in good health. CDR3 in amino acids: CASILGGQRNGYTF. The CDR3 bases are TGTGCCAGCATCCTAGGGGGGCAAAGGAATGGCTACACCTTC.